These 32 T cell receptor beta chains share one sample of origin, sequenced in a study of molecular identifiers for immune sequencing clone quantification. TCRdb reanalysed the PCR reads using MiXCR and keeps one entry per CDR3 protein. The table has about half a million distinct CDR3 sequences, around a fifth seen once. The specimen was naive CD8+ T cells from blood, with Jurkat cell RNA spiked in. Subset in this sample: FACS-sorted CD8+CD4-CCR7+CD45RA+ naive T cells. Receptor source: a human donor in good health. Some libraries in this study had Jurkat cell RNA spiked in.

The table lists this clonotype with many counts. This rearrangement joins TRBV27 to TRBJ2-7; a possible D gene is TRBD1 (5 bases). Trimming left V 4 bases short and J 1 base short, with 8 bases between. The V gene's germline CDR1 is MNHEY and CDR2 SMNVEV (reference sequence). This CDR3 has 13 amino acids. CDR3 DNA: TGTGCCAGCAGTTACAGGAAGTCCTACGAGCAGTACTTC. It yields the protein CASSYRKSYEQYF.

This clonotype came up many times. The chain employs TRBV4-3 and TRBJ2-7; D is unclear. Trimming left V 1 base short and J 2 bases short, with 12 bases between. The CDR3 runs to 15 residues. Germline V gene sequence: CDR1 LGHNA, CDR2 YSLEER. The CDR3 DNA reads as TGCGCCAGCAGCCAAGTAATTTCCAGCACCTACGAGCAGTACTTC. Its translation is CASSQVISSTYEQYF.

This clonotype has only a few counts. This chain joins TRBV5-5 and TRBJ2-7; unclear D gene. The CDR3 spans 12 residues. In germline, CDR1 is SGHKS, CDR2 YYEKEE (reference sequence). V was cut by 3 bases and J by 6 bases, with 10 bases left in between. The CDR3 coding sequence is TGTGCCAGCAGCTCTGACACCGTCGAGCAGTACTTC. This codes for CASSSDTVEQYF.

This clonotype came up once. This may stem from a read error, because a much larger clone lies one nucleotide away. DNA for the CDR3: TGTGCCAGCAGCGTTAAGAGACGGAGAACAGATACGCAGTATTTT. Its translation: CASSVKRRRTDTQYF. The J gene is TRBJ2-3, the V gene TRBV9, with D hard to call. Germline CDR1 and CDR2: SGDLS and YYNGEE. V was pared by 2 bases and J by 3 bases, with 13 bases between. CDR3 size: 15 residues.

To note about this clonotype: A much larger clone differs from this one at a single base, so this may be a read error. The chain links TRBV7-9 to TRBJ1-1; D remains ambiguous. Between the trimmed V and J ends, which lost 6 bases and 4 bases, there was a span of 12 bases. CDR1 and CDR2 (germline): SEHNR, FQNEAQ (reference sequence). The CDR3 sequence is 13 residues long. Here the CDR3 reads CASRTPTGTEAFF. CDR3 in DNA: TGTGCCAGCAGGACGCCTACGGGCACTGAAGCTTTCTTT.

This clonotype came up many times. The rearrangement uses TRBV27 and TRBJ2-1, with TRBD2 matching 12 bases. CDR1 MNHEY and CDR2 SMNVEV come from the germline V gene (reference sequence). The V gene end was trimmed by 6 bases and the J gene end by 6 bases; junction bases not matched to a gene: 12. CDR3 length: 17 residues. The chain's CDR3 is CASSPIVLAGGGNEQFF. CDR3 DNA sequence: TGTGCCAGCAGCCCTATTGTACTAGCGGGGGGCGGCAATGAGCAGTTCTTC.

This clonotype showed up just a few times. J is TRBJ2-7 and V is TRBV19, with no clear D. CDR1 is LNHDA, CDR2 SQIVND, per germline (reference sequence). The CDR3 spans 15 residues. Trimming left V 6 bases short and J 0 bases short, with 15 bases between. The CDR3 reads CASSYRASSSYEQYF. CDR3 nucleotide sequence: TGTGCCAGTAGCTACCGGGCGAGCAGCTCCTACGAGCAGTACTTC.

The genes are TRBV11-2 and TRBJ2-7; 7 bases match TRBD2. The V segment lost 1 base and the J segment 4 bases; nucleotides outside the gene matches: 10. Germline values: CDR1 SGHAT, CDR2 FQNNGV. The CDR3 spans 16 residues. CDR3 in amino acids: CASSLGGGLEEYEQYF. The DNA for the CDR3 is TGTGCCAGCAGCTTAGGGGGAGGGCTTGAGGAATACGAGCAGTACTTC. Full variable domain (missing parts from reference TRBV11-2 and TRBJ2-7): EAGVAQSPRYKIIEKRQSVAFWCNPISGHATLYWYQQILGQGPKLLIQFQNNGVVDDSQLPKDRFSAERLKGVDSTLKIQPAKLEDSAVYLCASSLGGGLEEYEQYFGPGTRLTVT.

In its sample, this clonotype was seen many times. The chain recombines TRBV4-1 with TRBJ1-1; possibly TRBD1 for D (5 bases). Per germline, CDR1 MGHRA and CDR2 YSYEKL. The CDR3 has 11 residues. With 3 bases removed from V and 10 bases from J, the gap between germline ends came to 9 bases. The CDR3 DNA sequence: TGCGCCAGCAGCCAGGGGCTACTAGCTTTCTTT. This gives the protein CASSQGLLAFF.

Remarks on this clonotype: Being one base from a much bigger clone, this may be a read error. The chain joins TRBV6-2 or TRBV6-3 to TRBJ2-5, with a possible D match to TRBD1 (6 bases). This CDR3 region has 14 residues. Trimming took off 2 bases at V and 6 bases at J, with 13 bases between the two ends. Germline V CDR1 and CDR2: MNHEY, SVGEGT. For the CDR3, the DNA is TGTGCCAGCAGTTACACGACAGGTTTGCAGACCCAGTACTTC. Protein sequence: CASSYTTGLQTQYF.

Points on this clonotype: A much larger clone differs from this one at a single base, so this may be a read error. The chain carries TRBV2 and TRBJ2-2, with no clear D. The germline gives CDR1 SNHLY, CDR2 FYNNEI. The CDR3 length is 14 residues. The CDR3 region has the DNA TGTGCCAGCGGTGACCCCGGAAGCACCGGGGAGCTGTTTTTT. It codes for CASGDPGSTGELFF. Drawing the rest from reference TRBV2 and TRBJ2-2, the complete variable domain is EPEVTQTPSHQVTQMGQEVILRCVPISNHLYFYWYRQILGQKVEFLVSFYNNEISEKSEIFDDQFSVERPDGSNFTLKIRSTKLEDSAMYFCASGDPGSTGELFFGEGSRLTVL.

This clonotype occurred many times. The rearrangement uses TRBV7-6 and TRBJ2-3, with D perhaps matching TRBD2 (5 bases). CDR1 SGHVS and CDR2 FNYEAQ come from the germline V gene. There are 17 residues in the CDR3. Trimming pared 4 bases from V and 0 bases from J, leaving 17 bases between. In nucleotides, the CDR3 is TGTGCCAGCAGCTCCCTAGCCGTTATCCCTAGCACAGATACGCAGTATTTT. This gives the protein CASSSLAVIPSTDTQYF.

This clonotype was seen ten or more times. V and J are TRBV7-9 and TRBJ2-2; TRBD2 aligns across 8 bases. The CDR3 is 16 residues long. Trimming cost V 4 bases and J 6 bases; bases outside gene matches: 10. The germline CDR1 and CDR2 sequences are SEHNR and FQNEAQ (reference sequence). CDR3: CASSSRGLAPAGELFF. In nucleotides, the CDR3 is TGTGCCAGCAGCTCCCGAGGACTAGCCCCGGCCGGGGAGCTGTTTTTT.

The chain couples TRBV4-3 to TRBJ2-7; 8 nucleotides line up with TRBD1. V lost 3 bases, J lost 5 bases, and 9 bases stayed unmatched. The CDR3 consists of 15 residues. Per the germline V gene, CDR1 is LGHNA and CDR2 is YSLEER. The CDR3 DNA follows: TGCGCCAGCAGCCAGGGGACAGGTTGGGTCGACGAGCAGTACTTC. Translation: CASSQGTGWVDEQYF.

This clonotype was seen only a few times. The chain couples TRBV9 to TRBJ2-5, with 7 bases aligning to TRBD2. J gave up 7 bases and V 4 bases, and 19 bases lay outside the gene matches. The V gene's germline CDR1 is SGDLS and CDR2 YYNGEE. The CDR3 extends over 17 amino acids. The CDR3 is CASSTPREVADRGTQYF. CDR3 nucleotides: TGTGCCAGCAGCACACCCCGGGAGGTAGCGGATCGGGGGACCCAGTACTTC.

V and J are TRBV6-2 or TRBV6-3 and TRBJ1-1; D is undetermined. Germline assignment: CDR1 MNHEY and CDR2 SVGEGT. V was trimmed by 5 bases and J by 4 bases, leaving 11 bases between them. CDR3 length: 13 amino acids. CDR3 loop: CASSEILGTEAFF. The CDR3 DNA follows: TGTGCCAGCAGTGAGATTCTGGGCACTGAAGCTTTCTTT.

This clonotype has a count of ten or more. The chain joins TRBV28 to TRBJ2-3, with D hard to call. V was pared by 6 bases and J by 0 bases, with 13 bases between. CDR1 and CDR2 (germline): MDHEN, SYDVKM. CDR3 length equals 15 residues. This CDR3 reads CASSELGSSTDTQYF. The CDR3 DNA reads as TGTGCCAGCAGCGAACTGGGCAGTAGCACAGATACGCAGTATTTT.

Only a few counts were recorded for this clonotype. The CDR3 nucleotides read TGTGCCAGCAGGGTAACTAGCGGGGCCCCCTACGAGCAGTACTTC. Translating it yields CASRVTSGAPYEQYF. The chain has TRBV28 and TRBJ2-7; 10 positions agree with TRBD2. The ends lost 6 bases at V and 2 bases at J; junction bases unmatched: 7. The CDR3 runs to 15 residues. Germline CDR1 MDHEN, CDR2 SYDVKM.

This chain links TRBV2 with TRBJ2-2; D is unclear. Trimming stripped 7 bases from V and 1 base from J, with 16 bases between. This CDR3 contains 16 residues. CDR1 is SNHLY and CDR2 is FYNNEI in the germline V gene. In DNA form, the CDR3 reads TGTGCCAGCATTTCGACGGTAGATGAGAACACCGGGGAGCTGTTTTTT. Translating it yields CASISTVDENTGELFF.

This clonotype was recorded a few times. V usage is TRBV6-2 or TRBV6-3 and J usage is TRBJ2-7, with TRBD1 matching 7 bases. Trimming removed 7 bases from V and 3 bases from J; junction bases left unmatched: 6. This CDR3 is 13 amino acids long. Germline CDR1 MNHEY, CDR2 SVGEGT. The CDR3 sequence is CASIGQAVYEQYF. The CDR3 DNA reads TGTGCCAGCATAGGACAGGCCGTCTACGAGCAGTACTTC.

There are a few counts of this clonotype. This chain uses TRBV20-1 with TRBJ1-5; 8 nucleotides line up with TRBD1. The CDR3 is 16 amino acids. Trimming at V came to 3 bases and at J to 3 bases, leaving 10 bases not matched to a gene. Germline V gene lookup returns CDR1 DFQATT and CDR2 SNEGSKA (reference sequence). Here the CDR3 reads CSAREEGTGNNQPQHF. In nucleotides, the CDR3 is TGCAGTGCTAGGGAGGAGGGGACAGGCAACAATCAGCCCCAGCATTTT.

The table lists this clonotype with many counts. The chain recombines TRBV7-2 with TRBJ2-3, with D uncertain. Germline assignment: CDR1 SGHTA and CDR2 FQGNSA. The CDR3 is 15 residues long. Trimming cost V 5 bases and J 8 bases, with 20 bases left between them. The CDR3 nucleotides read TGTGCCAGCAGCCCGTCGGAACCCTATCTCTCTACGCAGTATTTT. Translation gives CASSPSEPYLSTQYF. Full variable domain (missing parts from reference TRBV7-2 and TRBJ2-3): GAGVSQSPSNKVTEKGKDVELRCDPISGHTALYWYRQSLGQGLEFLIYFQGNSAPDKSGLPSDRFSAERTGGSVSTLTIQRTQQEDSAVYLCASSPSEPYLSTQYFGPGTRLTVL.

This chain uses TRBV7-6 with TRBJ2-7; TRBD1 matches 10 bases. Trimming took 4 bases from V and 3 from J; bases not matched to a gene: 9. Germline CDR1 SGHVS, CDR2 FNYEAQ. The CDR3 sequence is 16 residues long. The CDR3 is CASSSRLGQGGYEQYF. The CDR3 nucleotides are TGTGCCAGCAGCTCCCGCCTAGGACAGGGGGGCTACGAGCAGTACTTC. Drawing the rest from reference TRBV7-6 and TRBJ2-7, the complete variable domain is GAGVSQSPRYKVTKRGQDVALRCDPISGHVSLYWYRQALGQGPEFLTYFNYEAQQDKSGLPNDRFSAERPEGSISTLTIQRTEQRDSAMYRCASSSRLGQGGYEQYFGPGTRLTVT.

This clonotype was observed many times. The gene calls are TRBV5-4 and TRBJ2-3; 9 bases agree with TRBD2. V lost 0 bases and J lost 4; bases outside the gene matches: 6. Germline CDR1 and CDR2: SGHNT and YYREEE (reference sequence). The CDR3 totals 16 residues. The CDR3 loop reads CASSLATVAGADTQYF. CDR3 DNA sequence: TGTGCCAGCAGCTTGGCCACGGTAGCGGGAGCAGATACGCAGTATTTT.

Concerning this clonotype: This may come from a read error, since a much larger clone is one base off. The chain is built from TRBV7-9 and TRBJ2-2, with unresolved D. This CDR3 is built from 14 residues. Germline V gene lookup returns CDR1 SEHNR and CDR2 FQNEAQ (reference sequence). CDR3 coding DNA: TGTGCCTGCAGCTTATTAGTGAACACCGGGGAGCTGTTTTTT. Translating it yields CACSLLVNTGELFF.

This clonotype was counted many times. The gene calls are TRBV6-2 or TRBV6-3 and TRBJ2-5; 7 bases fit TRBD1. J lost 4 bases, V lost 2 bases, and 7 bases had no gene match. Looked up from germline, CDR1 is MNHEY and CDR2 is SVGEGT. This CDR3 is built from 15 residues. As DNA, the CDR3 is TGTGCCAGCAGTTACGCACGACAGGGACCAGAGACCCAGTACTTC. This sequence encodes CASSYARQGPETQYF.

This clonotype came up many times. This chain uses TRBV6-5 with TRBJ2-2; 9 bases line up with TRBD1. CDR3 length equals 19 residues. V lost 2 bases, J lost 5 bases, and 15 bases stayed unmatched. The germline V gene has CDR1 MNHEY and CDR2 SVGAGI. The CDR3 DNA is TGTGCCAGCAGTTACCCCAGCTACTCCGGGACAGGGAGGACCGGGGAGCTGTTTTTT. Residues: CASSYPSYSGTGRTGELFF.

As regards this clonotype: One junction end disagrees with the germline gene, perhaps due to a read error. This rearrangement joins TRBV9 to TRBJ1-4; D is perhaps TRBD1 (6 bases). The germline V gene has CDR1 SGDLS and CDR2 YYNGEE. This CDR3 contains 15 residues. Written as DNA, the CDR3 is TGTGCCGGCAGCGTAGGAGGGGGTGTCAATGAAAAACTGTTTTTT. Translated: CAGSVGGGVNEKLFF.

This clonotype has at least ten counts. The V call is TRBV6-5, the J call TRBJ1-5; no definite D call. This CDR3 is 15 amino acids long. Per the germline V gene, CDR1 is MNHEY and CDR2 is SVGAGI. Trimming removed 0 bases at V and 3 bases at J, with 9 bases between. The CDR3 DNA follows: TGTGCCAGCAGTTACTCGCCAGGCCCCAATCAGCCCCAGCATTTT. It is translated as CASSYSPGPNQPQHF.

A note on this clonotype: The CDR3 carries no conserved terminal phenylalanine or tryptophan, so it likely arises from a read error. This chain connects TRBV27 to TRBJ2-5, with TRBD1 matching 7 bases. Germline V gives CDR1 MNHEY, CDR2 SMNVEV (reference sequence). The ends lost 5 bases at V and 1 base at J; junction bases unmatched: 4. This CDR3 region has 14 residues. CDR3 sequence reads: CASSPTGLQETQYS. The CDR3 DNA follows: TGTGCCAGCAGTCCGACAGGGCTCCAAGAGACCCAGTACTCC.

This clonotype was seen once. One junction end does not reproduce the germline sequence, and a read error may be involved. The chain joins TRBV4-1 to TRBJ2-3, with D perhaps matching TRBD1 (5 bases). The V gene's germline CDR1 is MGHRA and CDR2 YSYEKL. CDR3 length: 16 residues. CDR3 loop: CASSQERQGNTDAQYF. The CDR3 DNA reads as TGCGCCAGCAGCCAAGAAAGGCAGGGAAACACAGATGCGCAGTATTTT.

This clonotype was seen more than once but under ten times. The chain recombines TRBV28 with TRBJ2-1; 7 bases match TRBD1. The CDR3 length is 12 residues. Germline CDR1 and CDR2: MDHEN and SYDVKM. Losses at the gene ends were 6 bases for V and 9 bases for J; bases not matched to a gene: 5. In DNA form, the CDR3 reads TGTGCCAGCAGGCCCGGGACAGTTGAGCAGTTCTTC. Protein: CASRPGTVEQFF.